A single sample gave rise to the 29 T cell receptor beta chains below, sequenced in a study of technical replicates of blood from several donors. Using immunoSEQ multiplex PCR, the repertoire was profiled, and TCRdb retains in-frame clones only, with some absent. The sample includes tens of thousands of clones, approximately 98% of them seen just once. Sequenced input: T cells isolated from PBMCs. Receptors were obtained from a human donor in good health.

A few counts support this clone. This chain links TRBV9 with TRBJ2-5; 9 bases align to TRBD2. CDR1 and CDR2 (germline): SGDLS, YYNGEE. The CDR3 has 16 residues. The junction had 8 bases not matched to a gene; V was cut back by 0 bases and J by 5 bases. The chain's CDR3 is CASSVGIAGEWETQYF. Written as DNA, the CDR3 is TGTGCCAGCAGCGTAGGGATAGCGGGAGAGTGGGAGACCCAGTACTTC. The full variable domain, in which reference TRBV9 and TRBJ2-5 provide the parts outside the CDR3, is DSGVTQTPKHLITATGQRVTLRCSPRSGDLSVYWYQQSLDQGLQFLIQYYNGEERAKGNILERFSAQQFPDLHSELNLSSLELGDSALYFCASSVGIAGEWETQYFGPGTRLLVL.

V gene TRBV7-2 combines with J gene TRBJ2-7; a possible D gene is TRBD1 (7 bases). Trimming pared 6 bases from V and 5 bases from J, leaving 14 bases between. CDR3 length equals 13 residues. Looked up from germline, CDR1 is SGHTA and CDR2 is FQGNSA. CDR3 in DNA: TGTGCCAGCAGGAACAGGGGACTCAACGAGCAGTACTTC. Amino acid sequence: CASRNRGLNEQYF.

The gene calls are TRBV19 and TRBJ2-3, with 7 bases fitting TRBD2. Germline V lookup: CDR1 LNHDA, CDR2 SQIVND (reference sequence). The V and J ends lost 4 bases and 5 bases, in that order; junction bases with no gene match: 12. This CDR3 comprises 16 residues. DNA for the CDR3: TGTGCCAGTAGTACCCCCTCTGCGGGAGCTGGAGATACGCAGTATTTT. Its translation: CASSTPSAGAGDTQYF. The variable domain in full, completed from reference TRBV19 and TRBJ2-3, reads DGGITQSPKYLFRKEGQNVTLSCEQNLNHDAMYWYRQDPGQGLRLIYYSQIVNDFQKGDIAEGYSVSREKKESFPLTVTSAQKNPTAFYLCASSTPSAGAGDTQYFGPGTRLTVL.

This chain connects TRBV7-2 to TRBJ1-2; D is ambiguous. Looked up from germline, CDR1 is SGHTA and CDR2 is FQGNSA. The V gene lost 0 bases and the J gene lost 5 bases, with 13 bases spanning the gap. There are 15 residues in the CDR3. The CDR3 here is CASSLAAGSWYGYTF. In nucleotides, the CDR3 is TGTGCCAGCAGCTTAGCCGCGGGGAGTTGGTATGGCTACACCTTC.

The V call is TRBV28, the J call TRBJ1-5; the D gene is possibly TRBD1 (5 bases). In germline, CDR1 is MDHEN, CDR2 SYDVKM. The V end was cut by 10 bases, the J end by 4 bases, with 23 bases between. This CDR3 contains 16 residues. CDR3 bases: TGTGCCATCGATAGGGGTGGAGGGAATGGTAATCAGCCCCAGCATTTT. Translated, it gives CAIDRGGGNGNQPQHF.

This clone appeared a single time. The CDR3 nucleotides are TGTGCCAGTAGTATCACAGGTGATGGCAATCAGCCCCAGCATTTT. It codes for CASSITGDGNQPQHF. The rearrangement links TRBV19 to TRBJ1-5; perhaps TRBD1 as D (5 bases). CDR3 length equals 15 residues. Germline values: CDR1 LNHDA, CDR2 SQIVND (reference sequence). V lost 3 bases, J lost 2 bases, and 11 bases lay in between.

This clone was detected only once. The rearrangement uses TRBV7-2 and TRBJ2-1, with 9 bases matching TRBD2. The V segment lost 2 bases and the J segment 1 base; nucleotides outside the gene matches: 6. The length of the CDR3 is 17 residues. In germline, CDR1 is SGHTA, CDR2 FQGNSA. As DNA, the CDR3 is TGTGCCAGCAGCTTAACACGACTAGCGGTTTCCTACAATGAGCAGTTCTTC. Encoded protein: CASSLTRLAVSYNEQFF.

The V call is TRBV28, the J call TRBJ2-2; 14 bases are a match to TRBD2. Germline CDR1 reads MDHEN; CDR2 reads SYDVKM. Trimming cost V 3 bases and J 5 bases; bases outside gene matches: 14. The CDR3 is 20 residues long. CDR3 coding DNA: TGTGCCAGCAGTTTGGAATCGGGACTAGCGGGAGTCTGGAGGACCGGGGAGCTGTTTTTT. It translates to CASSLESGLAGVWRTGELFF. Full variable domain (rest looked up from reference TRBV28 and TRBJ2-2): DVKVTQSSRYLVKRTGEKVFLECVQDMDHENMFWYRQDPGLGLRLIYFSYDVKMKEKGDIPEGYSVSREKKERFSLILESASTNQTSMYLCASSLESGLAGVWRTGELFFGEGSRLTVL.

The chain employs TRBV7-9 and TRBJ2-6, with TRBD1 matching 12 bases. The junction had 9 bases not matched to a gene; V was cut back by 2 bases and J by 4 bases. CDR1 and CDR2 (germline): SEHNR, FQNEAQ (reference sequence). The CDR3 sequence is 19 residues long. The CDR3 DNA reads TGTGCCAGCAGCTTACTCTCGGGACAGGGGGCGTACGGGGCCAACGTCCTGACTTTC. This encodes CASSLLSGQGAYGANVLTF.

V usage is TRBV6-1 and J usage is TRBJ1-3; the D is unclear. The germline V gene has CDR1 MNHNS and CDR2 SASEGT. This CDR3 spans 15 amino acids. Between the trimmed V and J ends, which lost 3 bases and 1 base, there was a span of 10 bases. The CDR3 protein is CASSDSPGSGNTIYF. The CDR3 DNA sequence: TGTGCCAGCAGTGATTCGCCGGGGTCTGGAAACACCATATATTTT.

The chain recombines TRBV5-1 with TRBJ2-3; the D gene is possibly TRBD2 (5 bases). The ends were cut back, 5 bases at V and 2 bases at J, with 12 bases in the middle. From germline, CDR1 is SGHRS and CDR2 YFSETQ. The CDR3 loop spans 14 amino acids. CDR3 in amino acids: CASRIGGLTDTQYF. The CDR3 nucleotides are TGCGCCAGCAGAATCGGCGGACTCACAGATACGCAGTATTTT.

The chain links TRBV9 to TRBJ1-2; perhaps TRBD1 as D (5 bases). CDR3 length equals 12 residues. Germline CDR1 is SGDLS and CDR2 is YYNGEE. Between the trimmed V and J ends, which lost 4 bases and 6 bases, there was a span of 10 bases. CDR3 DNA sequence: TGTGCCAGCAGCACCCCCAGGGATGGCTACACCTTC. This encodes CASSTPRDGYTF.

The chain has TRBV30 and TRBJ2-7; D is perhaps TRBD2 (5 bases). The V gene lost 0 bases and the J gene lost 6 bases, with 9 bases spanning the gap. The CDR3 runs 12 residues. From germline, CDR1 is GTSNPN and CDR2 SVGIG (reference sequence). In DNA form, the CDR3 reads TGTGCCTGGAGTGTATTCGGGGTCGAGCAGTACTTC. It yields the protein CAWSVFGVEQYF. The whole variable domain, filled in from reference TRBV30 and TRBJ2-7, reads SQTIHQWPATLVQPVGSPLSLECTVEGTSNPNLYWYRQAAGRGLQLLFYSVGIGQISSEVPQNLSASRPQDRQFILSSKKLLLSDSGFYLCAWSVFGVEQYFGPGTRLTVT.

The chain is built from TRBV2 and TRBJ2-5; 7 bases fit TRBD1. V trimming: 11 bases; J trimming: 3 bases; junction bases outside the gene matches: 6. This CDR3 spans 12 amino acids. CDR1 SNHLY and CDR2 FYNNEI come from the germline V gene. The CDR3, as DNA: TGTGCCGGAACCGGGACAGAAGAGACCCAGTACTTC. Its translation: CAGTGTEETQYF.

The chain uses TRBV2 and TRBJ1-3, with 7 bases identical to TRBD1. The CDR3 length is 13 residues. Germline V gives CDR1 SNHLY, CDR2 FYNNEI. V was clipped by 0 bases and J by 10 bases; unmatched bases: 3. CDR3 amino acids: CASSEATGQTIYF. The CDR3 DNA reads as TGTGCCAGCAGTGAAGCGACAGGGCAAACCATATATTTT.

The J gene is TRBJ1-2, the V gene TRBV27; D is uncertain. This CDR3 region has 13 residues. Germline V gene lookup returns CDR1 MNHEY and CDR2 SMNVEV (reference sequence). With 3 bases removed from V and 2 bases from J, the gap between germline ends came to 7 bases. As DNA, the CDR3 is TGTGCCAGCAGTTTCGTCGGGAACTATGGCTACACCTTC. The encoded protein is CASSFVGNYGYTF.

V and J are TRBV19 and TRBJ1-2, with 10 nucleotides matching TRBD1. Germline V gene sequence: CDR1 LNHDA, CDR2 SQIVND (reference sequence). The CDR3 spans 15 residues. V lost 2 bases and J lost 6; bases outside the gene matches: 6. The CDR3 region is CASSITGQGEHGYTF. The CDR3 coding sequence is TGTGCCAGTAGTATAACCGGACAGGGGGAGCATGGCTACACCTTC.

The V gene is TRBV12-5, the J gene TRBJ2-7; D gene ambiguous. The CDR3 runs to 14 residues. Per the germline V gene, CDR1 is LGHNT and CDR2 is FRNRAP. Trimming took off 3 bases at V and 2 bases at J, with 11 bases between the two ends. In DNA, the CDR3 is TGTGCTAGTGGTTTCGGAGACGGCGCCTACGAGCAGTACTTC. Its protein is CASGFGDGAYEQYF.

The chain carries TRBV27 and TRBJ1-2, with D perhaps matching TRBD1 (5 bases). Between the trimmed V and J ends, which lost 6 bases and 2 bases, there was a span of 16 bases. CDR1 and CDR2 from the germline V gene are MNHEY and SMNVEV (reference sequence). CDR3 length: 15 amino acids. For the CDR3, the DNA is TGTGCCAGCAGCCAAAGGTCGACAGCAAACTATGGCTACACCTTC. Translated, it gives CASSQRSTANYGYTF.

The V gene is TRBV6-5, the J gene TRBJ1-4; D call uncertain. The CDR3 has 11 amino acids. V lost 2 bases and J lost 8, with 3 bases in between. Germline V gene sequence: CDR1 MNHEY, CDR2 SVGAGI. CDR3 sequence reads: CASSYGEKLFF. CDR3 DNA sequence: TGTGCCAGCAGTTACGGCGAAAAACTGTTTTTT.

The rearrangement uses TRBV5-1 and TRBJ2-1; D perhaps matches TRBD2 (5 bases). Trimming took off 2 bases at V and 6 bases at J, with 9 bases between the two ends. Germline-derived CDR1 and CDR2 are SGHRS and YFSETQ. The length of the CDR3 is 13 residues. The CDR3 region is CASSLSSTNEQFF. CDR3 DNA sequence: TGCGCCAGCAGCTTATCTAGCACCAATGAGCAGTTCTTC.

In DNA, the CDR3 is TGTGCCAGCTCACCGGAAACAGGGAACTATGGCTACACCTTC. It translates to CASSPETGNYGYTF. This rearrangement joins TRBV18 to TRBJ1-2; D is possibly TRBD1 (6 bases). The CDR3 is 14 residues long. Trimming took 3 bases from V and 2 from J, leaving 10 bases between them. Germline V gene lookup returns CDR1 KGHSH and CDR2 LQKENI.

The chain carries TRBV5-5 and TRBJ1-2; 7 bases line up with TRBD1. Losses at the gene ends were 0 bases for V and 7 bases for J; bases not matched to a gene: 9. The CDR3 totals 15 residues. CDR1 is SGHKS, CDR2 YYEKEE, per germline (reference sequence). Written as DNA, the CDR3 is TGTGCCAGCAGCTTGGCAATCCGGGACAGCGTTGGCTACACCTTC. This translates into CASSLAIRDSVGYTF.

This rearrangement joins TRBV7-9 to TRBJ2-2; no definite D call. The CDR3 extends over 16 amino acids. The germline V gene has CDR1 SEHNR and CDR2 FQNEAQ (reference sequence). V shed 7 bases and J shed 2 bases, with 17 bases lying between them. The CDR3, as DNA: TGTGCCAGCATCCCCCAGGCCCCACTTAACACCGGGGAGCTGTTTTTT. Translating gives CASIPQAPLNTGELFF.

J is TRBJ2-1 and V is TRBV4-1, with 13 bases fitting TRBD2. Losses at the gene ends were 0 bases for V and 8 bases for J; bases not matched to a gene: 7. Germline V gene data show CDR1 as MGHRA and CDR2 as YSYEKL. The CDR3 contains 17 residues. CDR3: CASSQDSGLAGSYEQFF. The DNA for the CDR3 is TGCGCCAGCAGCCAAGATTCGGGACTAGCGGGATCCTATGAGCAGTTCTTC.

The V and J genes are TRBV19 and TRBJ2-3; a weak D match, TRBD2 (6 bases). The CDR3 runs to 15 residues. Looked up from germline, CDR1 is LNHDA and CDR2 is SQIVND (reference sequence). Trimming shortened V by 6 bases and J by 2 bases, and 15 bases separated the two germline ends. CDR3 amino acids: CASSYGGNPTDTQYF. The CDR3 nucleotides are TGTGCCAGTAGCTACGGCGGGAATCCCACAGATACGCAGTATTTT.

The chain employs TRBV27 and TRBJ2-1; 7 bases are shared with TRBD1. Germline CDR1 and CDR2: MNHEY and SMNVEV (reference sequence). V lost 6 bases, J lost 6 bases, and 8 bases stayed unmatched. The CDR3 totals 14 residues. The CDR3 DNA is TGTGCCAGCAGCATACAGGGGATCCGCAATGAGCAGTTCTTC. This codes for CASSIQGIRNEQFF.

A single count supports this clone. V usage is TRBV10-2 and J usage is TRBJ2-7; possibly TRBD1 for D (5 bases). The germline CDR1 and CDR2 sequences are WSHSY and SAAADI. This CDR3 spans 11 amino acids. The ends were cut back, 8 bases at V and 2 bases at J, with 7 bases in the middle. The CDR3 coding sequence is TGCGCCAGCTCAGGGCCCTACGAGCAGTACTTC. This translates into CASSGPYEQYF.

This chain joins TRBV6-1 and TRBJ2-1, with 7 nucleotides matching TRBD1. The V segment lost 6 bases and the J segment 7 bases; nucleotides outside the gene matches: 0. The germline V gene encodes CDR1 MNHNS and CDR2 SASEGT. This CDR3 has 11 amino acids. The CDR3: CASRTGNEQFF. DNA of the CDR3: TGTGCCAGCAGGACAGGGAATGAGCAGTTCTTC.